This TCR beta chain was captured by sequencing in a study of blood T cell repertoires in COVID-19. The germline CDR1 and CDR2 sequences are SEHNR and FQNEAQ (reference sequence). With 1 base removed from V and 10 bases from J, the gap between germline ends came to 11 bases. The CDR3 extends over 14 amino acids. Here immunoSEQ multiplex PCR was the method, and the copy in TCRdb shows in-frame clones only, minus some. Among some 400,000 clones listed, around 87% were seen once. All enrollees were about 18 to 89 years old and from around 25 US areas. Two negative PCRs, clearance, or symptom resolution had been documented for recovered Cohort 3 donors.

Sequenced material: PBMCs or T cells enriched from blood (not recorded which). The origin of this receptor is a man aged 30 to 39 who had recovered from COVID-19. The chain employs TRBV7-9 and TRBJ1-6; a possible D gene is TRBD1 (5 bases). This CDR3 is CASSLDQGGSPLHF. In nucleotides, the CDR3 is TGTGCCAGCAGCTTAGACCAGGGAGGGTCACCCCTCCACTTT.